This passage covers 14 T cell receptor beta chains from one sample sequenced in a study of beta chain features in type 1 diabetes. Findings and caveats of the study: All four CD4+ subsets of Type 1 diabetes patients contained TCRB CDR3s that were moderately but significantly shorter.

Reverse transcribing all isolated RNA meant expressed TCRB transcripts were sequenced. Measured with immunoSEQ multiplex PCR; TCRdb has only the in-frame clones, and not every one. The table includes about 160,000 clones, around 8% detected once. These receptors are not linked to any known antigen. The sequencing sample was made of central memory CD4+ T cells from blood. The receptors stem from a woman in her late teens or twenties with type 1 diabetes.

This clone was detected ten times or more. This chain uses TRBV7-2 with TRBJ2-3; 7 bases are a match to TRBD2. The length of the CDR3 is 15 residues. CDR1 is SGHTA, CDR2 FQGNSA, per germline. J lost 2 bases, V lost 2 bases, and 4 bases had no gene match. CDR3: CASSLLAVTTDTQYF. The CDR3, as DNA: TGTGCCAGCAGCTTACTAGCGGTTACCACAGATACGCAGTATTTT.

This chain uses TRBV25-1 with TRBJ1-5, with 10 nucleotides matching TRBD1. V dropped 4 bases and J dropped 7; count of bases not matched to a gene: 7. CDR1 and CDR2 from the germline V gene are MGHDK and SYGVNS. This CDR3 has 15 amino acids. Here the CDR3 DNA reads TGTGCCAGCAGTGGGGGACAGGGGTTCGGGCAGCCCCAGCATTTT. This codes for CASSGGQGFGQPQHF.

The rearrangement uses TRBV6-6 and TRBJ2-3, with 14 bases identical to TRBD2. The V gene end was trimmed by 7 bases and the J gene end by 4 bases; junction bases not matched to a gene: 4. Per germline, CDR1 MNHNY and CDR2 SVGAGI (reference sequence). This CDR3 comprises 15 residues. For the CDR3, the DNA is TGTGCCAGCACCGGGACTAGCGGGGGCCCAGATACGCAGTATTTT. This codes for CASTGTSGGPDTQYF.

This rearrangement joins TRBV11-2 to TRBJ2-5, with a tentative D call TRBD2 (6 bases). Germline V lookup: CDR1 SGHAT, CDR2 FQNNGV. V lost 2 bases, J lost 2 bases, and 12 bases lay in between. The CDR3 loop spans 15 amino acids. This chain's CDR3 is CASSLSTGAQETQYF. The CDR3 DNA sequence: TGTGCCAGCAGCTTAAGTACGGGAGCGCAAGAGACCCAGTACTTC.

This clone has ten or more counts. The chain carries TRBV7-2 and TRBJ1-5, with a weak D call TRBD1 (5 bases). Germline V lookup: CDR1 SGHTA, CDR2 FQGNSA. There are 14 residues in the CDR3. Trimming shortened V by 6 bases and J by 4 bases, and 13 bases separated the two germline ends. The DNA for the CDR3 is TGTGCCAGCAGGGTGGGGGGGGGAAATCAGCCCCAGCATTTT. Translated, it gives CASRVGGGNQPQHF.

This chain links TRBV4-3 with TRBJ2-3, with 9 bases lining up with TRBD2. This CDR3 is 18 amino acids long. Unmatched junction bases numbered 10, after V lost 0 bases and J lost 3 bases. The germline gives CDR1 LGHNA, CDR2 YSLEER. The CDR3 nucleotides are TGCGCCAGCAGCCAAGACGCCATGGTAGCGGGAGTAACAGATACGCAGTATTTT. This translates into CASSQDAMVAGVTDTQYF.

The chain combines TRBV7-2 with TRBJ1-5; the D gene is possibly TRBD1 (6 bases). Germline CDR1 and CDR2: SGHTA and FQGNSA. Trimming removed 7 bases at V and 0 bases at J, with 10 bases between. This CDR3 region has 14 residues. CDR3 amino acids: CASKRQDSNQPQHF. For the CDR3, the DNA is TGTGCCAGCAAGAGACAGGATAGCAATCAGCCCCAGCATTTT.

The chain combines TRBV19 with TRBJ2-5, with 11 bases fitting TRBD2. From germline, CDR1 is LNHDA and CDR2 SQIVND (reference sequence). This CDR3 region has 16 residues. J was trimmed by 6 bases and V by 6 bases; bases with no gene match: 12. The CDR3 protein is CASSSRTSGLRQTQYF. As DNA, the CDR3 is TGTGCCAGTAGCAGCCGGACTAGCGGGCTCCGACAGACCCAGTACTTC.

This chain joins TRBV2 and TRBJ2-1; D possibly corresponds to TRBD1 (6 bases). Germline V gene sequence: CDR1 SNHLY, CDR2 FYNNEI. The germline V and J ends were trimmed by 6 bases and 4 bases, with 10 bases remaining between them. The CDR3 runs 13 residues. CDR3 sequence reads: CASSRDKYNEQFF. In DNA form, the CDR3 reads TGTGCCAGCAGCCGGGACAAGTACAATGAGCAGTTCTTC.

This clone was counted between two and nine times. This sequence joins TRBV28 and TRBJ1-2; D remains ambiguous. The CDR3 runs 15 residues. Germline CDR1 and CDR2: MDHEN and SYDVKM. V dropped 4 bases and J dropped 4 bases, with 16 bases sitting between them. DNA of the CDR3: TGTGCCAGCAGTTCCAGTTCGAGGTTCGGCTATGGCTACACCTTC. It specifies CASSSSSRFGYGYTF.

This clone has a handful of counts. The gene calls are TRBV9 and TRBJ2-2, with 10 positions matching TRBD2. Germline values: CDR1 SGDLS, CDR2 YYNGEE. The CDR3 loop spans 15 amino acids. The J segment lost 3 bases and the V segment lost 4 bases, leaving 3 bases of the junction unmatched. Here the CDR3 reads CASSPSGRDTGELFF. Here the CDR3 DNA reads TGTGCCAGCAGCCCCAGCGGGAGGGACACCGGGGAGCTGTTTTTT.

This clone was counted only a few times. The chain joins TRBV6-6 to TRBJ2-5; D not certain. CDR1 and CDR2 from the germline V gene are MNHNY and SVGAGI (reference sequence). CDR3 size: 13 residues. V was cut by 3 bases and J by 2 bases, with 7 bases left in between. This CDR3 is CASSYHQQETQYF. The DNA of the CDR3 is TGTGCCAGCAGTTATCACCAGCAAGAGACCCAGTACTTC.

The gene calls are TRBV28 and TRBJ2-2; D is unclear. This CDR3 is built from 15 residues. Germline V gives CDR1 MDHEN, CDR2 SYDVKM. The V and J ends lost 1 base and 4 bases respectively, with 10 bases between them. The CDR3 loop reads CASSLLATGTGELFF. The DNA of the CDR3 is TGTGCCAGCAGTTTATTGGCGACGGGCACCGGGGAGCTGTTTTTT.

CDR3 DNA: TGCGCCAGCAGCTTGGGTAGAGAGACCCAGTACTTC. Translating gives CASSLGRETQYF. The chain uses TRBV5-1 and TRBJ2-5, with D uncertain. V was pared by 0 bases and J by 4 bases, with 4 bases between. The CDR3 length is 12 residues. The germline V gene has CDR1 SGHRS and CDR2 YFSETQ.